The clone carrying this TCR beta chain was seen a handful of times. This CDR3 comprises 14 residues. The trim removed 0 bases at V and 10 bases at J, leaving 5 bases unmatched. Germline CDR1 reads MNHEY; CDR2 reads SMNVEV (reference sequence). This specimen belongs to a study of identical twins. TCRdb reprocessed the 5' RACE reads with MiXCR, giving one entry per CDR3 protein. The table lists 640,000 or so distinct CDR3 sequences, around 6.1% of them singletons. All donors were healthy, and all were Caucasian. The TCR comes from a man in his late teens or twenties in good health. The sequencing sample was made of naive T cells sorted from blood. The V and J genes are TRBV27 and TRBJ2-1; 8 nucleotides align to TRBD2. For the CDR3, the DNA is TGTGCCAGCAGTTTATCAAATAGCGGGGAGGAGCAGTTCTTC. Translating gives CASSLSNSGEEQFF.